The clone carrying this T cell receptor beta chain was recorded many times. Its specificity is not known. The record originates from a study of T cell repertoires in cytomegalovirus infection. CDR3 length equals 16 residues. With 4 bases clipped from V and 0 bases from J, the junction kept 6 bases outside the gene matches. Germline loops: CDR1 SGHTA, CDR2 FQGTGA. Regarding the study as a whole: What dominated the ex vivo response were HLA-C-restricted CMV-specific TCR beta clonotypes.

TCRdb re-derived calls from the reads in MiXCR, one entry per CDR3 protein. The repertoire consists of about 920,000 distinct CDR3 sequences, with roughly 30% occurring once and the leading ten covering about an eighth. This receptor was taken from a human donor in good health (CMV status not recorded). Some clones in this sample may be carry-over from other donors' samples. The specimen comprised cultured CD8+ T cells from PBMCs, sampled from culture after CMV antigen stimulation. The chain links TRBV7-3 to TRBJ2-1, with TRBD2 identical over 7 bases. CDR3 residues: CASSSSGTTSYNEQFF. The CDR3 coding sequence is TGTGCCAGCAGCTCCTCCGGGACTACCTCCTACAATGAGCAGTTCTTC.